This TCR beta chain is from a study of cytomegalovirus exposure and HLA in healthy donors. Findings of the study overall: In vitro experiments confirmed that three CMV-associated chains were specific for CMV antigens. Across donors, most TCRs were seen rarely, yet some public ones were widespread.

The CDR3 has 15 amino acids. The V gene end was trimmed by 6 bases and the J gene end by 5 bases; junction bases not matched to a gene: 12. Germline values: CDR1 GTSNPN, CDR2 SVGIG (reference sequence). With respect to this clone: Antigen: not known.

Data came from immunoSEQ multiplex PCR; TCRdb stores just in-frame clones and leaves some out. The data show approximately 200,000 clones, around 90% seen once. This TCR was sampled from a woman younger than 35 in good health and CMV-seronegative. This chain joins TRBV30 and TRBJ2-5; 10 bases agree with TRBD2. Sequenced sample: PBMCs. The CDR3 reads CACSRGSGRAETQYF. In nucleotides, the CDR3 is TGTGCCTGCTCACGCGGAAGCGGGAGGGCGGAGACCCAGTACTTC.